Each of the 20 T cell receptor beta chains below was sequenced from the same sample in a study of blood T cell repertoires in COVID-19. Sequencing used immunoSEQ multiplex PCR; TCRdb keeps in-frame clones, though not all of them. Of about 180,000 clones listed, approximately 86% are singletons. The specimen sequenced was peripheral blood. All receptors come from a man in his fifties with active or convalescent COVID-19.

This clone was detected once. The chain combines TRBV27 with TRBJ2-1; D possibly corresponds to TRBD2 (6 bases). The V gene's germline CDR1 is MNHEY and CDR2 SMNVEV (reference sequence). V was shortened by 2 bases and J by 0 bases, with 11 bases between the two germline ends. The length of the CDR3 is 16 residues. The CDR3 protein is CASSLLAFGSYNEQFF. DNA for the CDR3: TGTGCCAGCAGTTTACTAGCGTTCGGCTCCTACAATGAGCAGTTCTTC.

The V gene is TRBV30, the J gene TRBJ2-5; 10 bases align to TRBD1. Germline loops: CDR1 GTSNPN, CDR2 SVGIG (reference sequence). This CDR3 spans 17 amino acids. V was pared by 7 bases and J by 2 bases, with 16 bases of the junction left unmatched. The DNA for the CDR3 is TGTGCCTCAGAAACCCCGGGACAGGGGCCGGAACAAGAGACCCAGTACTTC. It codes for CASETPGQGPEQETQYF.

This sequence joins TRBV7-7 and TRBJ2-1, with 8 bases identical to TRBD2. This CDR3 contains 16 residues. J lost 8 bases, V lost 3 bases, and 12 bases had no gene match. Germline V gene sequence: CDR1 SSHAT, CDR2 FNYEAQ (reference sequence). The CDR3 sequence: CASSFSSGGALDEQFF. The DNA for the CDR3 is TGTGCCAGCAGCTTCTCGTCCGGGGGGGCCCTTGATGAGCAGTTCTTC.

A note on this clone: The same CDR3 is also encoded by other DNA sequences in this sample. CDR3 residues: CASSRGNEQFF. The CDR3 nucleotides read TGTGCCAGCAGCCGCGGTAATGAGCAGTTCTTC. V is TRBV12-3 or TRBV12-4 and J is TRBJ2-1; D gene uncertain. The CDR3 has 11 residues. The ends were cut back, 6 bases at V and 7 bases at J, with 7 bases in the middle.

This clone was observed a single time. This chain connects TRBV6-5 to TRBJ2-5; the D gene is possibly TRBD2 (5 bases). V was trimmed by 8 bases and J by 2 bases, leaving 12 bases between them. Germline-derived CDR1 and CDR2 are MNHEY and SVGAGI. The CDR3 is made up of 13 amino acids. The DNA of the CDR3 is TGTGCCAGCTGCCTGGACTTACAAGAGACCCAGTACTTC. Protein sequence: CASCLDLQETQYF.

Only a few counts were recorded for this clone. The chain recombines TRBV2 with TRBJ1-1; 9 positions match TRBD1. V lost 10 bases to trimming and J lost 4 bases; unmatched junction nucleotides: 7. Germline CDR1 SNHLY, CDR2 FYNNEI. The CDR3 loop spans 13 amino acids. CDR3 sequence: CATNRGRATEAFF. The CDR3 DNA reads as TGTGCCACCAACAGGGGGCGGGCCACTGAAGCTTTCTTT.

The chain recombines TRBV19 with TRBJ1-2, with D possibly being TRBD1 (5 bases). The V gene's germline CDR1 is LNHDA and CDR2 SQIVND (reference sequence). The V gene lost 5 bases and the J gene lost 4 bases, with 17 bases spanning the gap. CDR3 length: 15 amino acids. The CDR3 nucleotides are TGTGCCAGTAGTCCGGGGGGGACGGCCCCCTATGGCTACACCTTC. This codes for CASSPGGTAPYGYTF. The variable domain in full, with the rest retrieved from reference TRBV19 and TRBJ1-2, is DGGITQSPKYLFRKEGQNVTLSCEQNLNHDAMYWYRQDPGQGLRLIYYSQIVNDFQKGDIAEGYSVSREKKESFPLTVTSAQKNPTAFYLCASSPGGTAPYGYTFGSGTRLTVV.

V gene TRBV14 combines with J gene TRBJ1-4, with D perhaps matching TRBD1 (5 bases). Germline V gene lookup returns CDR1 SGHDN and CDR2 FVKESK. The CDR3 is 15 residues long. V lost 4 bases and J 1 base, leaving 10 bases between the germline ends. CDR3 amino acids: CASSPRTGTNEKLFF. CDR3 bases: TGTGCCAGCAGCCCCCGCACAGGAACTAATGAAAAACTGTTTTTT.

This chain joins TRBV7-9 and TRBJ2-5, with D uncertain. This CDR3 has 13 amino acids. Germline V gene lookup returns CDR1 SEHNR and CDR2 FQNEAQ (reference sequence). V lost 3 bases and J lost 4, with 9 bases in between. The CDR3 nucleotides read TGTGCCAGCAGCTTCAATCCAGGAGAGACCCAGTACTTC. Protein product: CASSFNPGETQYF.

The V call is TRBV15, the J call TRBJ2-5; D remains ambiguous. The DNA end lines up better with TRBJ2-7; the J call may be wrong. The CDR3 extends over 16 amino acids. Germline V gives CDR1 LNHNV, CDR2 YYDKDF (reference sequence). The CDR3 bases are TGTGCCACCAGCAGAGATGGGCCATCCGCTCCCTACGAGCAGTACTTC. Translation: CATSRDGPSAPYEQYF.

CDR3 sequence reads: CASSTRQWQGNEQFF. In DNA, the CDR3 is TGTGCCAGCAGCACCCGACAGTGGCAGGGCAATGAGCAGTTCTTC. This sequence joins TRBV7-9 and TRBJ2-1, with a tentative D call TRBD1 (5 bases). CDR1 and CDR2 (germline): SEHNR, FQNEAQ (reference sequence). There are 15 residues in the CDR3. V lost 5 bases, J lost 6 bases, and 17 bases lay in between.

The CDR3 DNA follows: TGTGCCAGCAGCTTGGGCGGAAGCTCCTACAATGAGCAGTTCTTC. It codes for CASSLGGSSYNEQFF. J is TRBJ2-1 and V is TRBV5-4; D call uncertain. Germline V CDR1 and CDR2: SGHNT, YYREEE (reference sequence). With 0 bases removed from V and 0 bases from J, the gap between germline ends came to 7 bases. The CDR3 has 15 residues.

The rearrangement uses TRBV13 and TRBJ2-3, with 8 bases that match TRBD2. Germline trimming cut 3 bases from V and 7 bases from J; bases unmatched to any gene: 6. Germline CDR1 PRHDT, CDR2 FYEKMQ (reference sequence). The CDR3 is 14 amino acids. Here the CDR3 reads CASSLRREENTQYF. CDR3 bases: TGTGCCAGCAGCTTGCGGCGGGAGGAAAATACGCAGTATTTT. Full variable domain (missing parts from reference TRBV13 and TRBJ2-3): AAGVIQSPRHLIKEKRETATLKCYPIPRHDTVYWYQQGPGQDPQFLISFYEKMQSDKGSIPDRFSAQQFSDYHSELNMSSLELGDSALYFCASSLRREENTQYFGPGTRLTVL.

CDR3 nucleotide sequence: TGCGCCAGCAGCGGAACCGGGACTAGCGGGGCGGGCCCCACAGATACGCAGTATTTT. It codes for CASSGTGTSGAGPTDTQYF. The chain links TRBV5-1 to TRBJ2-3, with TRBD2 matching over 13 bases. CDR1 is SGHRS, CDR2 YFSETQ, per germline. The J segment lost 2 bases and the V segment lost 4 bases, leaving 13 bases of the junction unmatched. The CDR3 has 19 residues.

The V call is TRBV5-4, the J call TRBJ1-1; D is perhaps TRBD1 (5 bases). V lost 5 bases, J lost 4 bases, and 18 bases lay in between. The CDR3 spans 15 residues. CDR1 is SGHNT and CDR2 is YYREEE in the germline V gene (reference sequence). The CDR3 DNA sequence: TGTGCCAGCAGAAGCGACTTCGGGGGGGGCACTGAAGCTTTCTTT. This sequence encodes CASRSDFGGGTEAFF.

The V gene is TRBV15, the J gene TRBJ2-5, with 7 bases identical to TRBD2. The J segment lost 1 base and the V segment lost 4 bases, leaving 6 bases of the junction unmatched. Germline CDR1 and CDR2: LNHNV and YYDKDF (reference sequence). The CDR3 totals 15 residues. Here the CDR3 DNA reads TGTGCCACCAGCACCCAAGCGGGGCCCCAAGAGACCCAGTACTTC. Protein product: CATSTQAGPQETQYF.

The chain is built from TRBV15 and TRBJ2-3, with D uncertain. Germline CDR1 LNHNV, CDR2 YYDKDF (reference sequence). This CDR3 has 14 amino acids. V shed 5 bases and J shed 1 base, with 10 bases lying between them. CDR3 bases: TGTGCCACCAGCGTTAGCCGGGGCACAGATACGCAGTATTTT. Protein product: CATSVSRGTDTQYF. Looking up the rest from reference TRBV15 and TRBJ2-3 gives the full variable domain: DAMVIQNPRYQVTQFGKPVTLSCSQTLNHNVMYWYQQKSSQAPKLLFHYYDKDFNNEADTPDNFQSRRPNTSFCFLDIRSPGLGDTAMYLCATSVSRGTDTQYFGPGTRLTVL.

The chain links TRBV10-3 to TRBJ1-1; 7 positions agree with TRBD1. With V trimmed by 0 bases and J by 2 bases, 3 bases remained unmatched. The CDR3 covers 15 residues. Germline CDR1 is ENHRY and CDR2 is SYGVKD. The CDR3 is CAISESRGSNTEAFF. The DNA of the CDR3 is TGTGCCATCAGTGAGTCCAGGGGGTCTAACACTGAAGCTTTCTTT.

J is TRBJ2-3 and V is TRBV7-3; D unclear. The CDR3 spans 13 residues. CDR1 and CDR2 from the germline V gene are SGHTA and FQGTGA. Trimming shortened V by 5 bases and J by 1 base, and 7 bases separated the two germline ends. The CDR3 DNA follows: TGTGCCAGCAGCATACCAGGCACAGATACGCAGTATTTT. This gives the protein CASSIPGTDTQYF.

CDR3 amino acids: CASSVGAPTNTGELFF. The CDR3 region has the DNA TGTGCCAGCAGCGTTGGGGCGCCCACGAACACCGGGGAGCTGTTTTTT. The J gene is TRBJ2-2, the V gene TRBV9; a weak D match, TRBD1 (5 bases). Per the germline V gene, CDR1 is SGDLS and CDR2 is YYNGEE. CDR3 length: 16 amino acids. V was clipped by 2 bases and J by 0 bases, with 11 bases between them.